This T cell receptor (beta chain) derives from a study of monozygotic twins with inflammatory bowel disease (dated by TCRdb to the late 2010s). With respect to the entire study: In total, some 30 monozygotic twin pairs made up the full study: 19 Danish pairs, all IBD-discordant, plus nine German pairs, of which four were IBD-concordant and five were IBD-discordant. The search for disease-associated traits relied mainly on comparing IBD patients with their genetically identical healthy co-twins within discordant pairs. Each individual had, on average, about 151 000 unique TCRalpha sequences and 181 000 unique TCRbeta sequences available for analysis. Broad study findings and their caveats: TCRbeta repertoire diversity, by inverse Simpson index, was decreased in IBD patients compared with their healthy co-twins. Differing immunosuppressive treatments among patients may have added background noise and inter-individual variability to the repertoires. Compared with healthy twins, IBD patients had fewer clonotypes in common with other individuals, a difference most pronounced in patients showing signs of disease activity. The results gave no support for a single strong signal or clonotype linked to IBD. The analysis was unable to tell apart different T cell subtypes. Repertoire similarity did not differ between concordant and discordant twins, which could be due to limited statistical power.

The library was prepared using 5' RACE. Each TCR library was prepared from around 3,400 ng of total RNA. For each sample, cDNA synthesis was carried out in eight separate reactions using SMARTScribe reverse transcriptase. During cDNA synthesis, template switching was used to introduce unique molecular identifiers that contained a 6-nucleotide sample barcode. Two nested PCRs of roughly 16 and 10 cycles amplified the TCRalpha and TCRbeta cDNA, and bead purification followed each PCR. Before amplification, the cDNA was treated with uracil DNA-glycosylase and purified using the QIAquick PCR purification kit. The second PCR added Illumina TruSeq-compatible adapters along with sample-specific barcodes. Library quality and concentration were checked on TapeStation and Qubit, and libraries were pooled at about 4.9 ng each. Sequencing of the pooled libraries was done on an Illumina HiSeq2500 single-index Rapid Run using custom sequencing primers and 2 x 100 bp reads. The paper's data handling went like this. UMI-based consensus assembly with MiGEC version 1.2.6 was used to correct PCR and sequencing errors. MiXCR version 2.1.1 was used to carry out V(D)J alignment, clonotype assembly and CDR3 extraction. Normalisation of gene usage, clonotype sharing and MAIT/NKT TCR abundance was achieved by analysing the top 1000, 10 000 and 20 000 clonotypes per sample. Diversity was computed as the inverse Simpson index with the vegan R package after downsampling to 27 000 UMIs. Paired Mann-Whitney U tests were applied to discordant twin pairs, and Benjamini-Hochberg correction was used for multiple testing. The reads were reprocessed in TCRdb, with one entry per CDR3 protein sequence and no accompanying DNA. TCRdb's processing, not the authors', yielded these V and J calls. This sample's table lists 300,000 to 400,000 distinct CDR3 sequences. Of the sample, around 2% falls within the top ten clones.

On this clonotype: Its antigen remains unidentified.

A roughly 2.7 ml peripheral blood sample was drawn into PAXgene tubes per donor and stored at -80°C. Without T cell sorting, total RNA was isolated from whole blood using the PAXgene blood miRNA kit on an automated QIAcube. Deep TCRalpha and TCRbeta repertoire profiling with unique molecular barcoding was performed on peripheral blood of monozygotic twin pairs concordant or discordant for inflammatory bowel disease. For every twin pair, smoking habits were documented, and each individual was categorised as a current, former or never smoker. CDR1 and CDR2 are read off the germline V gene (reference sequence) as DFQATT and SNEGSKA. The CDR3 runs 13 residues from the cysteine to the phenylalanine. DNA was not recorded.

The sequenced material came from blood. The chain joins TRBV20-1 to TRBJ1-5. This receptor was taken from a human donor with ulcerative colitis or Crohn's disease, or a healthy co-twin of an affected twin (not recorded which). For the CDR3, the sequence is CSATEAVNQPQHF.